These 28 T cell receptor beta chains were all obtained from the same sample, sequenced in a study of T-cell reconstitution after alpha-beta-depleted transplantation in children. Unique molecular identifiers were incorporated during preparation of the TCRbeta library. Via MiXCR, TCRdb re-called the PCR reads, giving one row per CDR3 protein. The profile shows 300,000 or so distinct CDR3 sequences, 9.9% of them singletons. The sample was PBMCs from the stem cell graft donor, taken from the stem cell graft. The origin of the receptors is a human donor who donated a stem cell graft to a child with SCID.

Only a few counts were recorded for this clonotype. This chain joins TRBV12-3 or TRBV12-4 and TRBJ2-1, with TRBD2 matching 7 bases. V trimming: 4 bases; J trimming: 5 bases; junction bases outside the gene matches: 8. This CDR3 contains 15 residues. The CDR3 DNA reads TGTGCCAGCAGTTCCGACTTTGGGGGGGACAATGAGCAGTTCTTC. Its translation is CASSSDFGGDNEQFF.

This rearrangement joins TRBV4-2 to TRBJ1-4; D not resolved. The CDR3 extends over 12 amino acids. V was pared by 1 base and J by 8 bases, with 5 bases between. In germline, CDR1 is LGHNA, CDR2 YNFKEQ. This chain's CDR3 is CASSQGMEKLFF. As DNA, the CDR3 is TGTGCCAGCAGCCAAGGGATGGAAAAACTGTTTTTT.

The rearrangement uses TRBV18 and TRBJ2-3; 7 positions agree with TRBD1. Germline-derived CDR1 and CDR2 are KGHSH and LQKENI. The CDR3 has 16 residues. V was clipped by 7 bases and J by 2 bases; unmatched bases: 12. DNA of the CDR3: TGTGCCAGCTTACAGACAGGGAATAGTCTCACAGATACGCAGTATTTT. This encodes CASLQTGNSLTDTQYF. Using reference TRBV18 and TRBJ2-3 for the parts outside the CDR3, the full variable domain is NAGVMQNPRHLVRRRGQEARLRCSPMKGHSHVYWYRQLPEEGLKFMVYLQKENIIDESGMPKERFSAEFPKEGPSILRIQQVVRGDSAAYFCASLQTGNSLTDTQYFGPGTRLTVL.

This clonotype was seen a few times. This sequence joins TRBV6-5 and TRBJ2-7, with a weak D call TRBD1 (6 bases). The CDR3 totals 14 residues. Germline V CDR1 and CDR2: MNHEY, SVGAGI. V shed 6 bases and J shed 3 bases, with 15 bases lying between them. The CDR3 here is CASSYQGRLYEQYF. The CDR3 DNA reads TGTGCCAGCAGCTATCAGGGGAGACTCTACGAGCAGTACTTC.

The rearrangement uses TRBV7-9 and TRBJ1-4, with a possible D match to TRBD1 (6 bases). The ends were cut back, 6 bases at V and 8 bases at J, with 16 bases in the middle. Germline-derived CDR1 and CDR2 are SEHNR and FQNEAQ (reference sequence). The CDR3 length is 14 residues. As DNA, the CDR3 is TGTGCCAGCAGTAGATCAGGGGCTGACGAAAAACTGTTTTTT. Encoded protein: CASSRSGADEKLFF.

This chain links TRBV20-1 with TRBJ2-3; D is unresolved. CDR3 length equals 14 residues. The V end was cut by 6 bases, the J end by 6 bases, with 19 bases between. Germline CDR1 is DFQATT and CDR2 is SNEGSKA (reference sequence). The CDR3 sequence is CSATGPSNGDTQYF. CDR3 nucleotide sequence: TGCAGTGCGACCGGGCCCTCAAATGGGGATACGCAGTATTTT.

The chain has TRBV1 and TRBJ2-5; the table's D call, TRBD1, was not checked against the DNA. TRBV1 is described as a pseudogene. The CDR3 runs 15 residues. The chain's CDR3 is CTSSSDGTDQETQYF. The CDR3 region has the DNA TGCACCAGCAGCTCCGACGGGACAGACCAAGAGACCCAGTACTTC.

The J gene is TRBJ2-2, the V gene TRBV20-1, with D perhaps matching TRBD1 or TRBD2 (5 bases each). V was pared by 6 bases and J by 4 bases, with 15 bases between. The length of the CDR3 is 14 residues. Germline CDR1 and CDR2: DFQATT and SNEGSKA (reference sequence). The CDR3 region is CSAPGPWGTGELFF. The DNA for the CDR3 is TGCAGTGCCCCGGGACCCTGGGGCACCGGGGAGCTGTTTTTT.

Many counts were recorded for this clonotype. The chain joins TRBV5-1 to TRBJ2-7; 7 nucleotides agree with TRBD1. Trimming took 4 bases from V and 5 from J; bases not matched to a gene: 9. CDR3 length equals 14 residues. The germline CDR1 and CDR2 sequences are SGHRS and YFSETQ. The DNA of the CDR3 is TGCGCCAGCAGCCTAGGACAGGTGGCCAACGAGCAGTACTTC. Its translation is CASSLGQVANEQYF.

V is TRBV12-3 or TRBV12-4 and J is TRBJ2-7; D might be TRBD2 (6 bases). Trimming took 1 base from V and 7 from J, leaving 17 bases between them. The CDR3 sequence is 15 residues long. The CDR3 coding sequence is TGTGCCAGCAGTTTAGGCGGGAATTTGGATACAGAGCAGTACTTC. This codes for CASSLGGNLDTEQYF.

The V call is TRBV12-3 or TRBV12-4, the J call TRBJ2-1; 9 nucleotides align to TRBD1. With V trimmed by 5 bases and J by 4 bases, 6 bases remained unmatched. This CDR3 has 15 amino acids. In nucleotides, the CDR3 is TGTGCCAGCAGTGACGACAGGGGGGTGTACAATGAGCAGTTCTTC. It codes for CASSDDRGVYNEQFF.

This clonotype came up many times. The chain combines TRBV5-1 with TRBJ2-7; TRBD1 matches at 7 bases. With V trimmed by 0 bases and J by 2 bases, 8 bases remained unmatched. In germline, CDR1 is SGHRS, CDR2 YFSETQ. The CDR3 is made up of 16 amino acids. In nucleotides, the CDR3 is TGCGCCAGCAGCTTGGCCAGGTTACAGGGGACCTACGAGCAGTACTTC. Translating it yields CASSLARLQGTYEQYF. Combining the CDR3 with reference TRBV5-1 and TRBJ2-7 gives the whole variable domain KAGVTQTPRYLIKTRGQQVTLSCSPISGHRSVSWYQQTPGQGLQFLFEYFSETQRNKGNFPGRFSGRQFSNSRSEMNVSTLELGDSALYLCASSLARLQGTYEQYFGPGTRLTVT.

This clonotype turned up a few times. V usage is TRBV18 and J usage is TRBJ1-4; D may be TRBD1 (5 bases). Germline values: CDR1 KGHSH, CDR2 LQKENI. Trimming cost V 3 bases and J 8 bases, with 10 bases left between them. The CDR3 spans 13 residues. CDR3 nucleotides: TGTGCCAGCTCACCGGCAGGGACCGAAAAACTGTTTTTT. This translates into CASSPAGTEKLFF.

A few counts support this clonotype. The genes are TRBV5-1 and TRBJ2-3; 7 bases are a match to TRBD2. Germline CDR1 SGHRS, CDR2 YFSETQ. The CDR3 totals 18 residues. V lost 0 bases, J lost 0 bases, and 10 bases stayed unmatched. As DNA, the CDR3 is TGCGCCAGCAGCTTGGCCCCTCAGGGACTACAGAGCACAGATACGCAGTATTTT. The encoded protein is CASSLAPQGLQSTDTQYF.

This clonotype was counted only a few times. This chain connects TRBV7-8 to TRBJ1-1; D may be TRBD1 (6 bases). CDR3 size: 17 residues. V shed 0 bases and J shed 0 bases, with 14 bases lying between them. Germline V CDR1 and CDR2: SGHVS, FQNEAQ. Here the CDR3 reads CASSLAWGRNMNTEAFF. As DNA, the CDR3 is TGTGCCAGCAGCTTAGCTTGGGGGCGGAATATGAACACTGAAGCTTTCTTT. Full variable domain (remainder filled in from reference TRBV7-8 and TRBJ1-1): GAGVSQSPRYKVAKRGQDVALRCDPISGHVSLFWYQQALGQGPEFLTYFQNEAQLDKSGLPSDRFFAERPEGSVSTLKIQRTQQEDSAVYLCASSLAWGRNMNTEAFFGQGTRLTVV.

This clonotype has ten or more counts. The chain combines TRBV12-3 or TRBV12-4 with TRBJ2-7; no firm D call. CDR3 length: 12 amino acids. V was cut by 3 bases and J by 4 bases, with 7 bases left in between. Here the CDR3 reads CASSFLGYEQYF. CDR3 coding DNA: TGTGCCAGCAGTTTTTTGGGATACGAGCAGTACTTC.

V gene TRBV9 combines with J gene TRBJ2-7, with D possibly matching TRBD2 (7 bases). The CDR3 spans 13 residues. Per the germline V gene, CDR1 is SGDLS and CDR2 is YYNGEE. Trimming shortened V by 3 bases and J by 6 bases, and 13 bases separated the two germline ends. The CDR3 sequence: CASSGNREGEQYF. CDR3 DNA: TGTGCCAGCAGCGGGAACAGGGAGGGCGAGCAGTACTTC. The full variable domain, its missing parts supplied by reference TRBV9 and TRBJ2-7, is DSGVTQTPKHLITATGQRVTLRCSPRSGDLSVYWYQQSLDQGLQFLIQYYNGEERAKGNILERFSAQQFPDLHSELNLSSLELGDSALYFCASSGNREGEQYFGPGTRLTVT.

This clonotype was recorded a few times. V usage is TRBV20-1 and J usage is TRBJ2-3; D call uncertain. Germline V gene lookup returns CDR1 DFQATT and CDR2 SNEGSKA (reference sequence). V lost 7 bases and J 0 bases, leaving 11 bases between the germline ends. CDR3 length: 13 residues. The CDR3 reads CSGVGISTDTQYF. The CDR3 DNA follows: TGCAGTGGGGTTGGTATCAGCACAGATACGCAGTATTTT.

The sample holds a few counts of this clonotype. The J gene is TRBJ1-6, the V gene TRBV2; a possible D gene is TRBD1 (5 bases). V was trimmed by 3 bases and J by 5 bases, leaving 11 bases between them. Germline V lookup: CDR1 SNHLY, CDR2 FYNNEI. The CDR3 covers 15 residues. The CDR3 DNA sequence: TGTGCCAGCAGTGATTCCAGGGTGAATAATTCACCCCTCCACTTT. It specifies CASSDSRVNNSPLHF.

This sequence joins TRBV28 and TRBJ1-1; the D is unclear. V lost 5 bases and J 3 bases, leaving 16 bases between the germline ends. This CDR3 comprises 15 residues. CDR1 and CDR2 (germline): MDHEN, SYDVKM. CDR3 in amino acids: CASSPPHASDTEAFF. CDR3 bases: TGTGCCAGCAGTCCACCACATGCCTCTGACACTGAAGCTTTCTTT.

This clonotype was detected once. A read error may be the cause here, since a much bigger clone is one base away. Here the CDR3 DNA reads TGTGCCAGCAGCTTCACGTGGGTGGGAAATGAGCAGTTCTTC. Amino acids: CASSFTWVGNEQFF. The chain links TRBV7-9 to TRBJ2-1, with no clear D. This CDR3 region has 14 residues. From germline, CDR1 is SEHNR and CDR2 FQNEAQ (reference sequence). V was clipped by 3 bases and J by 7 bases, with 13 bases between them.

The V and J genes are TRBV12-3 or TRBV12-4 and TRBJ2-1; possible D gene TRBD1, 5 bases. This CDR3 has 13 residues. Between the trimmed V and J ends, which lost 6 bases and 7 bases, there was a span of 13 bases. The CDR3: CASRPDSKNEQFF. The CDR3 DNA follows: TGTGCCAGCAGGCCCGACAGTAAGAATGAGCAGTTCTTC.

In this sample, this clonotype turned up a few times. This rearrangement joins TRBV9 to TRBJ2-7; 7 positions agree with TRBD2. The V and J ends lost 1 base and 2 bases, in that order; junction bases with no gene match: 3. This CDR3 spans 14 amino acids. Germline V gene lookup returns CDR1 SGDLS and CDR2 YYNGEE. Here the CDR3 reads CASSVTGGTYEQYF. The CDR3 nucleotides read TGTGCCAGCAGCGTAACGGGGGGAACCTACGAGCAGTACTTC.

This chain joins TRBV20-1 and TRBJ1-5, with D maybe TRBD1 (5 bases). The CDR3 has 16 amino acids. Germline CDR1 reads DFQATT; CDR2 reads SNEGSKA (reference sequence). V was cut by 0 bases and J by 4 bases, with 16 bases left in between. CDR3: CSARDPRGGENQPQHF. CDR3 nucleotides: TGCAGTGCTAGAGACCCGAGGGGCGGGGAGAATCAGCCCCAGCATTTT.

This clonotype was found many times. The chain has TRBV10-3 and TRBJ2-3; the D is unclear. Trimming took 6 bases from V and 1 from J, leaving 11 bases between them. From germline, CDR1 is ENHRY and CDR2 SYGVKD. This CDR3 region has 14 residues. The CDR3 DNA reads as TGTGCCATCAGCGGATCACTCGGCACAGATACGCAGTATTTT. Its protein is CAISGSLGTDTQYF.

The rearrangement uses TRBV6-2 or TRBV6-3 and TRBJ2-7; TRBD2 aligns across 7 bases. This CDR3 is 14 amino acids long. Unmatched junction bases numbered 9, after V lost 7 bases and J lost 3 bases. The germline V gene has CDR1 MNHEY and CDR2 SVGEGT. The CDR3 region is CASTSGREDYEQYF. The CDR3 DNA follows: TGTGCCAGCACCTCAGGGAGGGAGGACTACGAGCAGTACTTC.

CDR3 nucleotides: TGTGCCAGCTCGCGGGTTGGAGACGAAAAACTGTTTTTT. Residues: CASSRVGDEKLFF. The rearrangement links TRBV18 to TRBJ1-4; D remains unclear. Trimming left V 6 bases short and J 8 bases short, with 13 bases between. The CDR3 spans 13 residues. Germline V gene sequence: CDR1 KGHSH, CDR2 LQKENI.

This chain's CDR3 is CASSFRRQGGTEAFF. Here the CDR3 DNA reads TGTGCCAGCAGTTTTCGGAGACAGGGGGGCACTGAAGCTTTCTTT. The genes are TRBV6-5 and TRBJ1-1; 9 nucleotides align to TRBD1. This CDR3 contains 15 residues. Germline CDR1 is MNHEY and CDR2 is SVGAGI. The V and J ends lost 4 bases and 4 bases, in that order; junction bases with no gene match: 7.